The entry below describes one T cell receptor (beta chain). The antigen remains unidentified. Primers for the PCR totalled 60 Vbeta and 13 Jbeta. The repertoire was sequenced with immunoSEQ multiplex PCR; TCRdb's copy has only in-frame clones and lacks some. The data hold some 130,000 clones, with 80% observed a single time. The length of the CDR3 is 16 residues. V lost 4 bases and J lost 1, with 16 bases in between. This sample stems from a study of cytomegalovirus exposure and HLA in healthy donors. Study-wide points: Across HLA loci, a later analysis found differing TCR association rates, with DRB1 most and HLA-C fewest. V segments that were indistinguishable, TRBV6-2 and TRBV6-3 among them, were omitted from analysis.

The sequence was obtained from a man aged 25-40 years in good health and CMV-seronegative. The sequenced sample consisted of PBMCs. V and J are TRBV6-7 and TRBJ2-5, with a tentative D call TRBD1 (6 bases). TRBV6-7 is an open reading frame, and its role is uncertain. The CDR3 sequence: CASSLDMGHRQETQYF. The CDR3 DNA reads TGTGCCAGCAGTTTAGATATGGGACATCGCCAAGAGACCCAGTACTTC.